A selection of T cell receptor beta chains follows, all from one sample in a study of cytomegalovirus exposure and HLA in healthy donors. The table came from immunoSEQ multiplex PCR; TCRdb's copy has only in-frame clones and leaves some out. The sample shows just under 70,000 clones, approximately 80% of them seen only once. Sequenced material: PBMCs. The receptors derive from a human donor in good health. Each CDR3 is given with its conserved first and last residue. A D gene is named only where the DNA matches it firmly. A clone size is listed for some rows: how often the clone was seen (once, few, many), or a class if it is expanded.

size: -
J: TRBJ1-2
D: -
V: TRBV6-5
CDR3: CASSLQGGSGGYTF
DNA: TGTGCCAGCAGCCTACAGGGAGGGTCGGGTGGCTACACCTTC

size: -
J: TRBJ1-2
D: TRBD1
V: TRBV29-1
CDR3: CSVMTGDGYGYTF
DNA: TGCAGCGTCATGACAGGGGATGGCTATGGCTACACCTTC

size: -
J: TRBJ2-2
D: TRBD2
V: TRBV19
CDR3: CASSMVGEGTGELFF
DNA: TGTGCCAGTAGTATGGTAGGGGAGGGCACCGGGGAGCTGTTTTTT

size: once
J: TRBJ2-1
D: -
V: TRBV6-6
CDR3: CASSYVHRDNEQFF
DNA: TGTGCCAGCAGTTACGTGCACAGAGACAATGAGCAGTTCTTC

size: -
J: TRBJ1-5
D: TRBD1
V: TRBV28
CDR3: CASSVQGSNQPQHF
DNA: TGTGCCAGCAGCGTACAGGGGAGCAATCAGCCCCAGCATTTT

size: once
J: TRBJ2-5
D: TRBD1
V: TRBV27
CDR3: CASSPGTAETETQYF
DNA: TGTGCCAGCAGTCCCGGGACAGCCGAGACTGAGACCCAGTACTTC

size: -
J: TRBJ2-3
D: TRBD1
V: TRBV2
CDR3: CASSVDRESLGATDTQYF
DNA: TGTGCCAGCAGTGTCGACAGGGAAAGTTTAGGTGCCACAGATACGCAGTATTTT

size: -
J: TRBJ2-3
D: TRBD2
V: TRBV7-2
CDR3: CASSSGGGFTDTQYF
DNA: TGTGCCAGCAGCTCGGGGGGAGGATTCACAGATACGCAGTATTTT

size: -
J: TRBJ2-5
D: -
V: TRBV7-7
CDR3: CASSKTRVGTQYF
DNA: TGTGCCAGCAGCAAAACTAGAGTGGGGACCCAGTACTTC

size: few
J: TRBJ2-7
D: TRBD2
V: TRBV7-9
CDR3: CASSLGASGGYEQYF
DNA: TGTGCCAGCAGCTTAGGCGCTAGCGGGGGCTACGAGCAGTACTTC

size: -
J: TRBJ2-3
D: TRBD2
V: TRBV2
CDR3: CASRKSGGTDTQYF
DNA: TGTGCCAGCAGGAAAAGCGGGGGCACAGATACGCAGTATTTT

size: -
J: TRBJ1-2
D: -
V: TRBV19
CDR3: CASSISGSRGNYGYTF
DNA: TGTGCCAGTAGTATAAGCGGGTCGCGGGGGAACTATGGCTACACCTTC

size: -
J: TRBJ2-6
D: -
V: TRBV6-1
CDR3: CASSEGRYSGANVLTF
DNA: TGTGCCAGCAGTGAGGGGAGATACTCTGGGGCCAACGTCCTGACTTTC

size: once
J: TRBJ1-1
D: TRBD1
V: TRBV6-1
CDR3: CASSEIQGLEAFF
DNA: TGTGCCAGCAGTGAGATACAGGGGTTAGAAGCTTTCTTT

size: -
J: TRBJ2-5
D: -
V: TRBV6-6
CDR3: CASSYSAAGETQYF
DNA: TGTGCCAGCAGTTACTCGGCAGCCGGGGAGACCCAGTACTTC

size: -
J: TRBJ1-1
D: TRBD1
V: TRBV6-5
CDR3: CASSKDRGSNTEAFF
DNA: TGTGCCAGCAGTAAGGACAGGGGGTCGAACACTGAAGCTTTCTTT

size: -
J: TRBJ1-1
D: TRBD1
V: TRBV5-1
CDR3: CASSLPGQGSAEAFF
DNA: TGCGCCAGCAGCTTACCGGGACAGGGAAGCGCTGAAGCTTTCTTT

size: -
J: TRBJ1-3
D: TRBD1
V: TRBV6-5
CDR3: CASSYSGQGRNTIYF
DNA: TGTGCCAGCAGTTACTCGGGACAGGGACGAAACACCATATATTTT

size: once
J: TRBJ2-7
D: TRBD2
V: TRBV27
CDR3: CASSSGLAGGYEQYF
DNA: TGTGCCAGCAGTTCGGGACTAGCGGGGGGGTACGAGCAGTACTTC

size: -
J: TRBJ2-7
D: TRBD2
V: TRBV15
CDR3: CATSREGGSPYEQYF
DNA: TGTGCCACCAGCAGAGAGGGGGGGTCACCCTACGAGCAGTACTTC

size: -
J: TRBJ1-1
D: -
V: TRBV6-1
CDR3: CATHTGGTEAFF
DNA: TGTGCCACCCACACGGGCGGGACTGAAGCTTTCTTT

size: -
J: TRBJ1-1
D: -
V: TRBV7-8
CDR3: CASSSGQEGRVNTEAFF
DNA: TGTGCCAGCAGCTCCGGGCAGGAGGGTCGGGTGAACACTGAAGCTTTCTTT

size: -
J: TRBJ1-3
D: -
V: TRBV19
CDR3: CASRDKGTRSGNTIYF
DNA: TGTGCCAGTAGAGACAAAGGGACACGATCTGGAAACACCATATATTTT

size: -
J: TRBJ1-5
D: TRBD1
V: TRBV4-1
CDR3: CASSQPGQRNQPQHF
DNA: TGCGCCAGCAGCCAACCGGGACAGAGAAATCAGCCCCAGCATTTT

size: few
J: TRBJ1-2
D: -
V: TRBV19
CDR3: CASSWTGRLSNYGYTF
DNA: TGTGCCAGTAGTTGGACGGGGAGACTATCTAACTATGGCTACACCTTC

size: -
J: TRBJ2-7
D: -
V: TRBV19
CDR3: CASTRPGTYEQYF
DNA: TGTGCCAGTACCCGGCCGGGAACCTACGAGCAGTACTTC

size: -
J: TRBJ1-2
D: TRBD1
V: TRBV7-6
CDR3: CASSPSPTGDYGYTF
DNA: TGTGCCAGCAGCCCAAGCCCGACAGGGGACTATGGCTACACCTTC

size: -
J: TRBJ2-4
D: -
V: TRBV25-1
CDR3: CASSDGGTDIQYF
DNA: TGTGCCAGCAGTGATGGGGGCACGGACATTCAGTACTTC

size: -
J: TRBJ2-7
D: -
V: TRBV19
CDR3: CASSKDSTYEQYF
DNA: TGTGCCAGTAGTAAAGACAGTACCTACGAGCAGTACTTC

size: -
J: TRBJ1-6
D: TRBD1
V: TRBV19
CDR3: CASRTGLNSPLHF
DNA: TGTGCCAGTAGGACAGGGTTGAATTCACCCCTCCACTTT

size: -
J: TRBJ1-4
D: -
V: TRBV5-4
CDR3: CASSPGTGEKLFF
DNA: TGTGCCAGCAGCCCCGGTACCGGGGAAAAACTGTTTTTT

size: -
J: TRBJ1-6
D: -
V: TRBV15
CDR3: CATSRDTPGVDNSPLHF
DNA: TGTGCCACCAGCAGAGACACGCCCGGGGTTGATAATTCACCCCTCCACTTT

size: -
J: TRBJ1-4
D: TRBD1
V: TRBV19
CDR3: CASSIDPGQALVLFF
DNA: TGTGCCAGTAGTATAGATCCGGGACAGGCATTGGTACTGTTTTTT

size: -
J: TRBJ2-3
D: TRBD2
V: TRBV2
CDR3: CASNQPLAGDDTQYF
DNA: TGTGCCAGCAACCAACCTCTAGCGGGGGATGATACGCAGTATTTT

size: -
J: TRBJ2-7
D: TRBD1
V: TRBV27
CDR3: CASSTSGQVAYEQYF
DNA: TGTGCCAGCAGCACCTCGGGACAGGTGGCCTACGAGCAGTACTTC

size: -
J: TRBJ2-5
D: TRBD2
V: TRBV29-1
CDR3: CSVEPAGGPETQYF
DNA: TGCAGCGTTGAGCCAGCGGGGGGGCCCGAGACCCAGTACTTC

size: few
J: TRBJ2-7
D: TRBD1
V: TRBV7-3
CDR3: CASSLGADRGRYEQYF
DNA: TGTGCCAGCAGCCTCGGGGCCGACAGGGGGCGCTACGAGCAGTACTTC

size: -
J: TRBJ2-3
D: -
V: TRBV5-8
CDR3: CASSLAQGGTDTQYF
DNA: TGTGCCAGCAGCTTGGCACAGGGAGGCACAGATACGCAGTATTTT

size: -
J: TRBJ2-1
D: TRBD2
V: TRBV13
CDR3: CASSFRAGGTVGYNEQFF
DNA: TGTGCCAGCAGCTTTCGAGCGGGGGGGACAGTGGGCTACAATGAGCAGTTCTTC

size: -
J: TRBJ2-7
D: TRBD2
V: TRBV18
CDR3: CASSPKPSGTLSYEQYF
DNA: TGTGCCAGCTCACCCAAACCTAGCGGGACCCTCTCCTACGAGCAGTACTTC

size: once
J: TRBJ2-1
D: TRBD2
V: TRBV18
CDR3: CASSTSGGALNEQFF
DNA: TGTGCCAGCTCTACGAGCGGGGGGGCCCTCAATGAGCAGTTCTTC

size: -
J: TRBJ1-3
D: TRBD1
V: TRBV6-5
CDR3: CASSNAWTGRNTIYF
DNA: TGTGCCAGCAGTAATGCCTGGACAGGTAGAAACACCATATATTTT

size: -
J: TRBJ2-7
D: TRBD1
V: TRBV9
CDR3: CASSPTDRAVYEQYF
DNA: TGTGCCAGCAGCCCTACGGACAGGGCGGTCTACGAGCAGTACTTC

size: -
J: TRBJ1-5
D: -
V: TRBV19
CDR3: CASRQTGGQPQHF
DNA: TGTGCCAGTAGACAGACGGGGGGTCAGCCCCAGCATTTT

size: -
J: TRBJ1-2
D: -
V: TRBV19
CDR3: CASSPRRGYGYTF
DNA: TGTGCCAGTAGTCCCCGCAGGGGCTATGGCTACACCTTC